This T cell receptor (beta chain) is from a study of identical twins. Each cDNA held unique molecular identifiers, and template switching gave it a universal primer site. MiXCR, applied by TCRdb to the 5' RACE reads, yields one record per CDR3 protein. This table has under 900,000 distinct CDR3 sequences, approximately 13% appearing once. Germline V CDR1 and CDR2: DFQATT, SNEGSKA (reference sequence). The CDR3 sequence is 13 residues long. Deletions cut 4 bases from V and 6 bases from J, with 14 bases between. No donor was unhealthy or non-Caucasian. This sample was shared with a second study, whose subject was yellow fever vaccine responses in identical twins.

The chain links TRBV20-1 to TRBJ2-3; weak D call: TRBD2 (6 bases). The clonotype originates from a woman aged 18 to 35 in good health. The sequenced sample consisted of PBMCs. The CDR3 DNA sequence: TGCAGTGCTAACCCGACTAGTTGGGATACGCAGTATTTT. This translates into CSANPTSWDTQYF.